This entry lists 26 T cell receptor beta chains sequenced from one sample in a study of OX40 agonist ivuxolimab in advanced cancers. Sequenced by immunoSEQ multiplex PCR; TCRdb stores in-frame clones only, minus some. The top ten clones hold less than 0.6% of a sample with around 82,000 clones, 88% of them seen once. Sequencing used CD4+ or CD8+ T cells sorted from blood, obtained in a trial of the OX40 agonist ivuxolimab. These receptors were taken from an adult with an advanced solid tumor such as melanoma, head and neck, liver or kidney cancer.

This chain links TRBV7-3 with TRBJ1-5; 7 bases are shared with TRBD1. The germline V gene has CDR1 SGHTA and CDR2 FQGTGA. The CDR3 is 16 amino acids. Germline trimming cut 4 bases from V and 2 bases from J; bases unmatched to any gene: 8. The CDR3: CASSSSGGPRNQPQHF. The CDR3 DNA sequence: TGTGCCAGCAGCTCGTCAGGGGGGCCTCGCAATCAGCCCCAGCATTTT.

The chain carries TRBV7-3 and TRBJ2-2, with D unresolved. The V gene lost 5 bases and the J gene lost 6 bases, with 13 bases spanning the gap. CDR1 is SGHTA, CDR2 FQGTGA, per germline. The CDR3 runs to 14 residues. CDR3 protein: CASSPNSPPGELFF. The CDR3 DNA sequence: TGTGCCAGCAGCCCTAACTCACCGCCCGGGGAGCTGTTTTTT.

This clone was observed a handful of times. This rearrangement joins TRBV7-2 to TRBJ1-1, with D possibly TRBD1 on 5 matching bases. V was pared by 3 bases and J by 0 bases, with 11 bases between. Germline lookup yields CDR1 SGHTA and CDR2 FQGNSA. The CDR3 sequence is 15 residues long. The CDR3 reads CASSFGGVMNTEAFF. CDR3 in DNA: TGTGCCAGCAGCTTTGGGGGGGTCATGAACACTGAAGCTTTCTTT.

The gene calls are TRBV5-4 and TRBJ2-3; TRBD2 matches at 7 bases. This CDR3 contains 17 residues. Unmatched junction bases numbered 15, after V lost 3 bases and J lost 5 bases. The germline CDR1 and CDR2 sequences are SGHNT and YYREEE (reference sequence). CDR3 in amino acids: CASSSKGLVGVGDTQYF. The CDR3 DNA sequence: TGTGCCAGCAGCTCAAAAGGACTAGTGGGGGTAGGAGATACGCAGTATTTT.

V and J are TRBV7-2 and TRBJ2-2; D is perhaps TRBD1 or TRBD2 (5 bases each). The germline gives CDR1 SGHTA, CDR2 FQGNSA. Trimming left V 5 bases short and J 6 bases short, with 16 bases between. The CDR3 runs 15 residues. The CDR3 DNA follows: TGTGCCAGCAGCCCGGGACCGAGGAGCCCCGGGGAGCTGTTTTTT. It encodes CASSPGPRSPGELFF.

This clone appeared a few times. This chain links TRBV6-1 with TRBJ1-5, with D maybe TRBD1 (6 bases). The V gene's germline CDR1 is MNHNS and CDR2 SASEGT. V lost 8 bases and J 3 bases, leaving 14 bases between the germline ends. There are 14 residues in the CDR3. CDR3 sequence (DNA): TGTGCCAGCTGGAGGCGGACAGACAATCAGCCCCAGCATTTT. Translated: CASWRRTDNQPQHF.

The rearrangement joins TRBV5-1 to TRBJ2-1; 8 nucleotides agree with TRBD1. The CDR3 covers 17 residues. After removal of 0 bases from V and 6 bases from J, the junction contained 11 bases not matched to a gene. Looked up from germline, CDR1 is SGHRS and CDR2 is YFSETQ. This CDR3 is CASSLVPGRGQVNEQFF. CDR3 nucleotides: TGCGCCAGCAGCTTGGTACCGGGCAGGGGGCAGGTCAATGAGCAGTTCTTC.

This sequence joins TRBV5-1 and TRBJ1-1, with 7 bases identical to TRBD1. The J segment lost 9 bases and the V segment lost 3 bases, leaving 8 bases of the junction unmatched. This CDR3 comprises 13 residues. Germline V gene data show CDR1 as SGHRS and CDR2 as YFSETQ. CDR3 loop: CASSWAGTDQAFF. CDR3 DNA: TGCGCCAGCAGCTGGGCCGGGACAGATCAAGCTTTCTTT.

CDR3 loop: CASSAGSSYNEQFF. DNA for the CDR3: TGCGCCAGCAGCGCAGGTAGCTCCTACAATGAGCAGTTCTTC. V and J are TRBV5-1 and TRBJ2-1; no firm D call. CDR3 length: 14 residues. Germline values: CDR1 SGHRS, CDR2 YFSETQ. Trimming left V 4 bases short and J 0 bases short, with 8 bases between.

The rearrangement joins TRBV9 to TRBJ1-3, with no clear D. This CDR3 region has 15 residues. The ends were cut back, 1 base at V and 0 bases at J, with 8 bases in the middle. Germline V gene sequence: CDR1 SGDLS, CDR2 YYNGEE. The CDR3 nucleotides read TGTGCCAGCAGCGTATCCCACTACTCTGGAAACACCATATATTTT. Translation gives CASSVSHYSGNTIYF.

The chain employs TRBV11-3 and TRBJ2-1; D gene unclear. Germline V gene lookup returns CDR1 SGHNT and CDR2 YENEEA. The CDR3 has 13 amino acids. V shed 4 bases and J shed 15 bases, with 19 bases lying between them. CDR3 loop: CASSSISGVPTFF. CDR3 bases: TGTGCCAGCAGCTCCATTAGTGGGGTCCCCACGTTCTTC.

V and J are TRBV5-4 and TRBJ1-1, with 7 bases matching TRBD1. This CDR3 is built from 13 residues. Germline CDR1 is SGHNT and CDR2 is YYREEE (reference sequence). V gave up 4 bases and J gave up 3 bases; unmatched junction bases: 3. CDR3 residues: CASSPGQDTEAFF. The CDR3 DNA is TGTGCCAGCAGCCCTGGACAGGACACTGAAGCTTTCTTT. Based on the CDR3 plus reference TRBV5-4 and TRBJ1-1, the full variable domain is ETGVTQSPTHLIKTRGQQVTLRCSSQSGHNTVSWYQQALGQGPQFIFQYYREEENGRGNFPPRFSGLQFPNYSSELNVNALELDDSALYLCASSPGQDTEAFFGQGTRLTVV.

V usage is TRBV7-9 and J usage is TRBJ2-7; 7 bases align to TRBD1. The V gene's germline CDR1 is SEHNR and CDR2 FQNEAQ (reference sequence). The CDR3 is made up of 14 amino acids. Losses at the gene ends were 5 bases for V and 4 bases for J; bases not matched to a gene: 8. The CDR3 loop is CASSLRDSDYEQYF. The DNA of the CDR3 is TGTGCCAGCAGCCTCCGGGACAGCGATTACGAGCAGTACTTC.

The rearrangement links TRBV6-1 to TRBJ1-4, with 7 positions matching TRBD1. V lost 7 bases to trimming and J lost 4 bases; unmatched junction nucleotides: 6. Germline V lookup: CDR1 MNHNS, CDR2 SASEGT. This CDR3 is built from 14 residues. The CDR3 sequence: CASTLGQNNEKLFF. For the CDR3, the DNA is TGTGCCAGCACCTTGGGACAGAATAATGAAAAACTGTTTTTT.

V usage is TRBV18 and J usage is TRBJ1-4; 10 bases line up with TRBD1. CDR3 size: 15 residues. With V trimmed by 3 bases and J by 4 bases, 2 bases remained unmatched. CDR1 KGHSH and CDR2 LQKENI come from the germline V gene. CDR3 DNA sequence: TGTGCCAGCTCACCCGGACAGGGGGTTAATGAAAAACTGTTTTTT. Translating it yields CASSPGQGVNEKLFF. Full variable domain (missing parts from reference TRBV18 and TRBJ1-4): NAGVMQNPRHLVRRRGQEARLRCSPMKGHSHVYWYRQLPEEGLKFMVYLQKENIIDESGMPKERFSAEFPKEGPSILRIQQVVRGDSAAYFCASSPGQGVNEKLFFGSGTQLSVL.

The sample holds one count of this clone. The chain joins TRBV25-1 to TRBJ2-1; either TRBD1 or TRBD2 may supply D (5 bases each). Trimming cost V 3 bases and J 4 bases, with 13 bases left between them. The CDR3 is 15 amino acids. Germline CDR1 is MGHDK and CDR2 is SYGVNS. The DNA for the CDR3 is TGTGCCAGCAGTGATCGGGGACGAGATTACAATGAGCAGTTCTTC. Translation gives CASSDRGRDYNEQFF.

The chain recombines TRBV5-1 with TRBJ2-3; a weak D match, TRBD2 (6 bases). V lost 7 bases to trimming and J lost 5 bases, with 17 bases between them. From germline, CDR1 is SGHRS and CDR2 YFSETQ. The CDR3 is made up of 14 amino acids. CDR3 in amino acids: CASGMSGPGDTQYF. The CDR3 DNA is TGCGCCAGCGGTATGAGCGGGCCAGGAGATACGCAGTATTTT.

This clone was seen just once. This chain uses TRBV9 with TRBJ2-5; D tentatively fits TRBD1 or TRBD2 (5 bases each). V dropped 0 bases and J dropped 1 base, with 13 bases sitting between them. Germline V gives CDR1 SGDLS, CDR2 YYNGEE. This CDR3 has 16 amino acids. Written as DNA, the CDR3 is TGTGCCAGCAGCGTAGCTTTCGGGACGACCCAAGAGACCCAGTACTTC. Its translation: CASSVAFGTTQETQYF.

This clone showed up just once. This chain connects TRBV27 to TRBJ2-1; perhaps D is TRBD1 or TRBD2 (5 bases each). V was clipped by 8 bases and J by 2 bases, with 13 bases between them. The CDR3 totals 14 residues. Per germline, CDR1 MNHEY and CDR2 SMNVEV (reference sequence). CDR3 sequence: CASGARGAYNEQFF. In DNA, the CDR3 is TGTGCCAGCGGGGCCCGGGGCGCCTACAATGAGCAGTTCTTC.

This clone appeared once. DNA for the CDR3: TGTGCCAGCAGCTTCATTACAGGGGATCCGTACTTC. It specifies CASSFITGDPYF. V is TRBV7-2 and J is TRBJ2-5, with TRBD1 matching over 7 bases. Trimming took 3 bases from V and 13 from J; bases not matched to a gene: 8. Germline loops: CDR1 SGHTA, CDR2 FQGNSA. The length of the CDR3 is 12 residues.

The chain links TRBV6-6 to TRBJ1-6; D is undetermined. Germline loops: CDR1 MNHNY, CDR2 SVGAGI (reference sequence). The CDR3 length is 12 residues. V gave up 4 bases and J gave up 11 bases, with 9 bases separating them. The CDR3 sequence is CASSLAETPLHF. CDR3 in DNA: TGTGCCAGCAGTTTAGCGGAAACACCCCTCCACTTT.

The CDR3 sequence is CASSPGWTTETQYF. CDR3 nucleotide sequence: TGCGCCAGCAGCCCGGGCTGGACTACCGAGACCCAGTACTTC. This chain joins TRBV5-1 and TRBJ2-5; D is perhaps TRBD2 (6 bases). Trimming removed 4 bases from V and 5 bases from J, with 15 bases in between. Per the germline V gene, CDR1 is SGHRS and CDR2 is YFSETQ. The CDR3 consists of 14 residues.

This chain connects TRBV6-6 to TRBJ2-7, with 10 bases that match TRBD2. The CDR3 consists of 16 residues. Germline CDR1 reads MNHNY; CDR2 reads SVGAGI (reference sequence). Trimming removed 7 bases from V and 0 bases from J; junction bases left unmatched: 9. The CDR3 DNA sequence: TGTGCCAGCATTCAGCGGGGGGGGACAAGCTCCTACGAGCAGTACTTC. Amino acids: CASIQRGGTSSYEQYF.

The rearrangement joins TRBV7-9 to TRBJ1-1; D unresolved. Trimming stripped 1 base from V and 0 bases from J, with 6 bases between. The CDR3 extends over 14 amino acids. Germline CDR1 is SEHNR and CDR2 is FQNEAQ (reference sequence). The CDR3 DNA is TGTGCCAGCAGCTTAGGTGGTCTGAACACTGAAGCTTTCTTT. Translating it yields CASSLGGLNTEAFF.

The chain joins TRBV29-1 to TRBJ2-2; D might be TRBD1 or TRBD2, each matching 6 bases. Germline CDR1 SQVTM, CDR2 ANQGSEA. This CDR3 is 13 amino acids long. Between the trimmed V and J ends, which lost 7 bases and 5 bases, there was a span of 14 bases. The CDR3 DNA follows: TGCAGCGCGCTAGGGGGGCCAACCGGGGAGCTGTTTTTT. Protein: CSALGGPTGELFF.

This chain joins TRBV27 and TRBJ2-5; TRBD1 is a possible D gene (5 bases). CDR1 MNHEY and CDR2 SMNVEV come from the germline V gene (reference sequence). This CDR3 is 13 amino acids long. Trimming removed 6 bases from V and 5 bases from J, with 13 bases in between. CDR3 DNA: TGTGCCAGCAGCCTCAGGGTTCGGGAGACCCAGTACTTC. This encodes CASSLRVRETQYF.